The 22 T cell receptor beta chains below come from one sample, sequenced in a study of shared clonotypes between healthy human individuals. Produced via immunoSEQ multiplex PCR; TCRdb's table is partial and in-frame only. Counted here are about 2.3 million clones, over 85% occurring once; the ten biggest clones make up about 0.41%. Sequenced: naive CD4+ T cells from PBMCs. Subset meaning: CD45RA+ positively selected. These receptors originate from a man younger than 35 in good health. Some clones in this sample may be carry-over from other donors' samples.

The rearrangement uses TRBV19 and TRBJ2-2; 13 bases fit TRBD2. The ends lost 2 bases at V and 8 bases at J; junction bases unmatched: 5. CDR1 and CDR2 from the germline V gene are LNHDA and SQIVND (reference sequence). This CDR3 region has 16 residues. As DNA, the CDR3 is TGTGCCAGTAGTATACGGACTAGCGGGAGAAGGGGGGAGCTGTTTTTT. Translating it yields CASSIRTSGRRGELFF.

The chain has TRBV27 and TRBJ2-7, with D maybe TRBD2 (5 bases). The CDR3 totals 13 residues. Trimming pared 6 bases from V and 0 bases from J, leaving 9 bases between. Germline V gives CDR1 MNHEY, CDR2 SMNVEV (reference sequence). CDR3 sequence: CASRFGDSYEQYF. As DNA, the CDR3 is TGTGCCAGCAGATTCGGGGACTCCTACGAGCAGTACTTC.

The chain has TRBV28 and TRBJ2-3; D ambiguous. The CDR3 extends over 14 amino acids. Germline-derived CDR1 and CDR2 are MDHEN and SYDVKM. V lost 6 bases and J 0 bases, leaving 10 bases between the germline ends. CDR3 region: CASSILRSTDTQYF. The CDR3 bases are TGTGCCAGCAGCATCCTCAGAAGCACAGATACGCAGTATTTT.

The chain combines TRBV10-2 with TRBJ1-3, with TRBD1 identical over 8 bases. Germline CDR1 WSHSY, CDR2 SAAADI. The CDR3 spans 16 residues. The ends lost 6 bases at V and 0 bases at J; junction bases unmatched: 7. DNA of the CDR3: TGCGCCAGCAGGGTCCAGGGGGCGGCCTCTGGAAACACCATATATTTT. Its translation is CASRVQGAASGNTIYF.

Details on this clone: The junction does not match germline at one end; this may be a read error. V and J are TRBV7-9 and TRBJ2-3, with TRBD2 identical over 11 bases. CDR1 SEHNR and CDR2 FQNEAQ come from the germline V gene (reference sequence). There are 16 residues in the CDR3. CDR3 sequence (DNA): TGTGCCAGCAGCTTTAACCTAGCCCTGGGACTAGCGGCCCGACGGTTT. This encodes CASSFNLALGLAARRF.

This sequence joins TRBV5-1 and TRBJ1-3; possible D gene TRBD1, 6 bases. The CDR3 covers 17 residues. V shed 2 bases and J shed 0 bases, with 15 bases lying between them. In germline, CDR1 is SGHRS, CDR2 YFSETQ. CDR3 sequence reads: CASSLYGAGASGNTIYF. CDR3 DNA sequence: TGCGCCAGCAGCTTATATGGGGCAGGGGCCTCTGGAAACACCATATATTTT.

This clone was recorded only once. The V and J genes are TRBV5-1 and TRBJ2-1; TRBD2 aligns across 9 bases. CDR3 length: 18 residues. The germline CDR1 and CDR2 sequences are SGHRS and YFSETQ. V was clipped by 3 bases and J by 8 bases; unmatched bases: 18. CDR3 residues: CASSSAGILASGTDEQFF. DNA of the CDR3: TGCGCCAGCAGCTCGGCCGGGATTCTGGCTAGCGGGACCGATGAGCAGTTCTTC. Filled out from reference TRBV5-1 and TRBJ2-1, the complete variable domain reads KAGVTQTPRYLIKTRGQQVTLSCSPISGHRSVSWYQQTPGQGLQFLFEYFSETQRNKGNFPGRFSGRQFSNSRSEMNVSTLELGDSALYLCASSSAGILASGTDEQFFGPGTRLTVL.

The chain links TRBV9 to TRBJ2-5; 13 bases map to TRBD2. The V gene's germline CDR1 is SGDLS and CDR2 YYNGEE. This CDR3 contains 16 residues. Germline trimming cut 1 base from V and 2 bases from J; bases unmatched to any gene: 2. The CDR3 nucleotides are TGTGCCAGCAGCGTAACTAGCGGGAGGGTACAAGAGACCCAGTACTTC. This sequence encodes CASSVTSGRVQETQYF.

This chain links TRBV10-3 with TRBJ2-2; 7 bases are a match to TRBD1. Germline values: CDR1 ENHRY, CDR2 SYGVKD. V was clipped by 3 bases and J by 4 bases; unmatched bases: 2. The CDR3 runs to 14 residues. CDR3 sequence: CAISDNRGTGELFF. As DNA, the CDR3 is TGTGCCATCAGTGACAACAGGGGCACCGGGGAGCTGTTTTTT.

This chain uses TRBV7-2 with TRBJ2-7; D perhaps matches TRBD1 (7 bases). In germline, CDR1 is SGHTA, CDR2 FQGNSA. The CDR3 runs to 15 residues. Trimming took 4 bases from V and 2 from J, leaving 15 bases between them. Here the CDR3 DNA reads TGTGCCAGCAGCTCACAGGGGAGGCCCGCCTACGAGCAGTACTTC. It encodes CASSSQGRPAYEQYF.

As regards this clone: Other nucleotide sequences in the sample specify the same CDR3. The chain joins TRBV7-3 to TRBJ1-1, with 7 bases that match TRBD1. Germline CDR1 SGHTA, CDR2 FQGTGA. The CDR3 loop spans 13 amino acids. The junction had 4 bases not matched to a gene; V was cut back by 5 bases and J by 4 bases. CDR3 protein: CASSLTGTTEAFF. Written as DNA, the CDR3 is TGTGCCAGCAGCCTGACAGGGACCACTGAAGCTTTCTTT.

V is TRBV7-3 and J is TRBJ2-3; D is possibly TRBD1 (7 bases). This CDR3 is 13 amino acids long. Germline V gene lookup returns CDR1 SGHTA and CDR2 FQGTGA. Deletions cut 9 bases from V and 4 bases from J, with 14 bases between. CDR3 loop: CASGGGISDTQYF. The CDR3 DNA reads TGTGCCAGTGGAGGGGGCATATCAGATACGCAGTATTTT.

On this clone: The same CDR3 also results from other DNA sequences found in this sample. This chain connects TRBV27 to TRBJ2-2, with D hard to call. V was shortened by 5 bases and J by 2 bases, with 6 bases between the two germline ends. Germline V lookup: CDR1 MNHEY, CDR2 SMNVEV (reference sequence). CDR3 size: 13 residues. Here the CDR3 reads CASSRLNTGELFF. The CDR3 nucleotides read TGTGCCAGCAGTCGCCTCAACACCGGGGAGCTGTTTTTT.

This chain links TRBV9 with TRBJ2-7, with TRBD2 as a possible D gene (5 bases). Trimming took 0 bases from V and 0 from J, leaving 10 bases between them. This CDR3 spans 15 amino acids. Germline V gives CDR1 SGDLS, CDR2 YYNGEE. The CDR3 region has the DNA TGTGCCAGCAGCGTAGAACTAGGCAGCTCCTACGAGCAGTACTTC. Residues: CASSVELGSSYEQYF.

This clone was found once. The rearrangement uses TRBV18 and TRBJ2-7; D is uncertain. The CDR3 consists of 15 residues. Germline V lookup: CDR1 KGHSH, CDR2 LQKENI. The V and J ends lost 0 bases and 1 base respectively, with 10 bases between them. CDR3 DNA: TGTGCCAGCTCACCACCGGGTAGACAATCCTACGAGCAGTACTTC. It translates to CASSPPGRQSYEQYF.

The chain carries TRBV9 and TRBJ1-1, with TRBD1 as a possible D gene (5 bases). The CDR3 contains 15 residues. V was trimmed by 3 bases and J by 4 bases, leaving 16 bases between them. CDR1 and CDR2 (germline): SGDLS, YYNGEE. CDR3 nucleotide sequence: TGTGCCAGCAGCGCCCTCGGGGGGATGGGCACTGAAGCTTTCTTT. Its translation is CASSALGGMGTEAFF.

This clone was detected only once. For the CDR3, the DNA is TGTGCCAGCGGACAGTTCTCCTACGAGCAGTACTTC. It codes for CASGQFSYEQYF. The rearrangement uses TRBV11-2 and TRBJ2-7; D perhaps matches TRBD1 (6 bases). The CDR3 is 12 amino acids. The germline V gene has CDR1 SGHAT and CDR2 FQNNGV. The ends were cut back, 8 bases at V and 0 bases at J, with 8 bases in the middle.

The rearrangement uses TRBV27 and TRBJ1-5; TRBD1 might be the D (6 bases). The germline V gene encodes CDR1 MNHEY and CDR2 SMNVEV (reference sequence). The V end lost 6 bases, the J end lost 0 bases, and 21 bases lay between the germline ends. This CDR3 has 18 residues. The CDR3 DNA follows: TGTGCCAGCAGAAGGTCGACAGGCGAGGCAACTAGCAATCAGCCCCAGCATTTT. Translating gives CASRRSTGEATSNQPQHF.

A single count supports this clone. The chain uses TRBV18 and TRBJ2-1, with TRBD1 identical over 10 bases. V was clipped by 2 bases and J by 9 bases; unmatched bases: 7. CDR1 and CDR2 (germline): KGHSH, LQKENI. The length of the CDR3 is 15 residues. Here the CDR3 DNA reads TGTGCCAGCTCACCAAGGACAGGGGGTGGGAGTGAGCAGTTCTTC. It translates to CASSPRTGGGSEQFF.

This chain joins TRBV28 and TRBJ2-4, with a possible D match to TRBD2 (6 bases). The CDR3 contains 14 residues. CDR1 is MDHEN, CDR2 SYDVKM, per germline. Trimming took off 1 base at V and 10 bases at J, with 14 bases between the two ends. CDR3 sequence reads: CASSLFAGTQIQYF. As DNA, the CDR3 is TGTGCCAGCAGTTTATTCGCCGGGACTCAAATTCAGTACTTC. The full variable domain, rest sourced from reference TRBV28 and TRBJ2-4, is DVKVTQSSRYLVKRTGEKVFLECVQDMDHENMFWYRQDPGLGLRLIYFSYDVKMKEKGDIPEGYSVSREKKERFSLILESASTNQTSMYLCASSLFAGTQIQYFGAGTRLSVL.

This clone is a singleton in its sample. Here the CDR3 reads CASSLDPVNTIYF. The DNA for the CDR3 is TGTGCCAGCAGCTTAGACCCCGTAAACACCATATATTTT. The chain uses TRBV7-2 and TRBJ1-3; D unclear. V dropped 1 base and J dropped 6 bases, with 7 bases sitting between them. The CDR3 spans 13 residues. The germline V gene encodes CDR1 SGHTA and CDR2 FQGNSA.

This chain connects TRBV5-1 to TRBJ1-1; the D is unclear. Germline values: CDR1 SGHRS, CDR2 YFSETQ. The CDR3 has 14 residues. Trimming shortened V by 3 bases and J by 4 bases, and 13 bases separated the two germline ends. Written as DNA, the CDR3 is TGCGCCAGCAGCTCTGGCGTCAGGAGCACTGAAGCTTTCTTT. The encoded protein is CASSSGVRSTEAFF.